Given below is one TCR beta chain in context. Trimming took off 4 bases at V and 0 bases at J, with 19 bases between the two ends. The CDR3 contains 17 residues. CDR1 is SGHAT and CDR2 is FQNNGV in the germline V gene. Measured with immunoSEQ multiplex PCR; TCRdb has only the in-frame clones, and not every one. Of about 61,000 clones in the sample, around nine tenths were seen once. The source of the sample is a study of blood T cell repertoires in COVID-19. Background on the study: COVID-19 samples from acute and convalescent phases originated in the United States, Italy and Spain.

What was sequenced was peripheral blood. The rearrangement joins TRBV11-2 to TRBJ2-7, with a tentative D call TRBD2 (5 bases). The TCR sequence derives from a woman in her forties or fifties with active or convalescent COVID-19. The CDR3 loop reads CASSSRSGRPGSYEQYF. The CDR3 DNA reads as TGTGCCAGCAGCTCCCGGAGCGGACGTCCCGGCTCCTACGAGCAGTACTTC.